A single sample gave rise to the 29 T cell receptor beta chains below, sequenced in a study of response to subunit inactivated influenza vaccine. In TCRdb, the RT-PCR reads were re-called with MiXCR into one record per CDR3 protein. Of about half a million distinct CDR3 sequences in the sample, 11% were seen once. This specimen was PBMCs from blood, taken roughly 47 days after vaccination. Receptor source: a man in his forties or fifties who received an inactivated influenza vaccine.

This clonotype was seen repeatedly, ten times or more. The chain recombines TRBV15 with TRBJ1-4, with 7 positions matching TRBD1. This CDR3 is built from 15 residues. J was trimmed by 0 bases and V by 6 bases; bases with no gene match: 4. Germline CDR1 and CDR2: LNHNV and YYDKDF (reference sequence). Here the CDR3 DNA reads TGTGCCACCAGACCAGGGGGTACAACTAATGAAAAACTGTTTTTT. Amino acid sequence: CATRPGGTTNEKLFF.

The gene calls are TRBV3-1 and TRBJ2-7, with D unresolved. Germline CDR1 reads LGHDT; CDR2 reads YNNKEL (reference sequence). Trimming pared 1 base from V and 9 bases from J, leaving 7 bases between. CDR3 length: 11 residues. The CDR3 DNA is TGTGCCAGCAGCCAAGGCGCTTGGCAGTACTTC. Protein: CASSQGAWQYF.

This chain connects TRBV4-3 to TRBJ1-2; D not resolved. V lost 1 base to trimming and J lost 8 bases, with 17 bases between them. Germline CDR1 is LGHNA and CDR2 is YSLEER. The CDR3 runs 15 residues. The CDR3 bases are TGCGCCAGCAGCCAAGCCCAAGGGCACACCAGCGGCTACACCTTC. Encoded protein: CASSQAQGHTSGYTF.

This clonotype was seen ten or more times. The chain is built from TRBV10-2 and TRBJ2-2; the D is unclear. The CDR3 consists of 12 residues. Germline V gives CDR1 WSHSY, CDR2 SAAADI. V was trimmed by 3 bases and J by 4 bases, leaving 3 bases between them. The DNA for the CDR3 is TGCGCCAGCAGTGACAGCACCGGGGAGCTGTTTTTT. It encodes CASSDSTGELFF.

This clonotype was counted a few times. The chain recombines TRBV29-1 with TRBJ1-2; 8 positions match TRBD1. V trimming: 7 bases; J trimming: 8 bases; junction bases outside the gene matches: 12. The CDR3 contains 13 residues. Germline V gene data show CDR1 as SQVTM and CDR2 as ANQGSEA. The CDR3 loop is CSAQLTGASGYTF. The CDR3 DNA reads as TGCAGCGCCCAACTGACAGGGGCAAGCGGCTACACCTTC.

This clonotype was picked up a small number of times. The V call is TRBV5-1, the J call TRBJ2-1; 7 bases line up with TRBD2. Germline CDR1 SGHRS, CDR2 YFSETQ. Trimming at V came to 2 bases and at J to 3 bases, leaving 2 bases not matched to a gene. The CDR3 has 14 residues. This CDR3 reads CASSFPSGYNEQFF. The CDR3 nucleotides read TGCGCCAGCAGCTTTCCTAGCGGCTACAATGAGCAGTTCTTC.

This clonotype was counted many times. The chain is built from TRBV29-1 and TRBJ2-3; 10 bases agree with TRBD2. Looked up from germline, CDR1 is SQVTM and CDR2 is ANQGSEA. V trimming: 6 bases; J trimming: 14 bases; junction bases outside the gene matches: 14. The CDR3 consists of 13 residues. The CDR3 region has the DNA TGCAGCGTACTACTAGCGGGGCAACGGGTGCCGTATTTT. Protein product: CSVLLAGQRVPYF.

This clonotype came up a few times. The chain links TRBV5-1 to TRBJ2-1, with 8 bases fitting TRBD2. This CDR3 comprises 15 residues. V lost 2 bases and J lost 5; bases outside the gene matches: 6. Per the germline V gene, CDR1 is SGHRS and CDR2 is YFSETQ. The CDR3 loop reads CASSFGGVGHNEQFF. Here the CDR3 DNA reads TGCGCCAGCAGCTTCGGGGGGGTAGGGCACAATGAGCAGTTCTTC.

This clonotype was observed a few times. The J gene is TRBJ2-7, the V gene TRBV7-9, with D perhaps TRBD2 (5 bases). The CDR3 spans 12 residues. CDR1 SEHNR and CDR2 FQNEAQ come from the germline V gene (reference sequence). Trimming left V 5 bases short and J 4 bases short, with 9 bases between. Here the CDR3 DNA reads TGTGCCAGCAGCCGTGCGGGTTACGAGCAGTACTTC. As protein: CASSRAGYEQYF.

In this sample, this clonotype turned up a few times. The CDR3 nucleotides read TGTGCCAGCAGCCCTGGAGTAAGAGACAGGGGGCCATCCTACAATGAGCAGTTCTTC. It translates to CASSPGVRDRGPSYNEQFF. This rearrangement joins TRBV11-1 to TRBJ2-1, with TRBD1 matching 10 bases. V shed 5 bases, J shed 1 base, and the junction held 14 bases outside the gene matches. From germline, CDR1 is SGHAT and CDR2 FQDESV (reference sequence). CDR3 length: 19 residues. The complete variable domain, with remaining parts taken from reference TRBV11-1 and TRBJ2-1, reads EAEVAQSPRYKITEKSQAVAFWCDPISGHATLYWYRQILGQGPELLVQFQDESVVDDSQLPKDRFSAERLKGVDSTLKIQPAELGDSAMYLCASSPGVRDRGPSYNEQFFGPGTRLTVL.

This chain joins TRBV7-2 and TRBJ1-2, with TRBD1 as a possible D gene (5 bases). This CDR3 is 13 amino acids long. Trimming removed 5 bases from V and 4 bases from J, with 11 bases in between. Germline V CDR1 and CDR2: SGHTA, FQGNSA. CDR3 DNA: TGTGCCAGCAGCCCCCGGGGGGGCTATGGCTACACCTTC. It is translated as CASSPRGGYGYTF.

The CDR3 here is CSVAHDEQFF. The CDR3 nucleotides read TGCAGCGTCGCTCATGATGAGCAGTTCTTC. The rearrangement joins TRBV29-1 to TRBJ2-1; D gene uncertain. The germline V gene has CDR1 SQVTM and CDR2 ANQGSEA. The CDR3 is 10 amino acids. Trimming pared 6 bases from V and 8 bases from J, leaving 8 bases between.

There are a few counts of this clonotype. The chain uses TRBV5-1 and TRBJ1-5; D is undetermined. Germline V gene sequence: CDR1 SGHRS, CDR2 YFSETQ. The CDR3 runs to 14 residues. V gave up 0 bases and J gave up 13 bases, with 17 bases separating them. The CDR3 region is CASSLEPGSGNQHF. CDR3 nucleotide sequence: TGCGCCAGCAGCTTGGAGCCCGGGAGTGGCAATCAGCATTTT.

The chain has TRBV7-9 and TRBJ2-1; 8 nucleotides align to TRBD2. CDR1 is SEHNR and CDR2 is FQNEAQ in the germline V gene (reference sequence). The CDR3 totals 15 residues. With V trimmed by 5 bases and J by 5 bases, 8 bases remained unmatched. CDR3 region: CASSRQWTSHNEQFF. The CDR3 bases are TGTGCCAGCAGCCGGCAATGGACTAGCCACAATGAGCAGTTCTTC.

This clonotype was found a few times. The gene calls are TRBV3-1 and TRBJ2-2; D is ambiguous. The V end was cut by 6 bases, the J end by 1 base, with 15 bases between. Germline V lookup: CDR1 LGHDT, CDR2 YNNKEL (reference sequence). CDR3 size: 16 residues. The CDR3 region has the DNA TGTGCCAGCAGTCTCCAGCTAGTGTTGAACACCGGGGAGCTGTTTTTT. Its protein product is CASSLQLVLNTGELFF.

This clonotype was found many times. V usage is TRBV6-2 or TRBV6-3 and J usage is TRBJ2-5; D gene ambiguous. Deletions cut 3 bases from V and 5 bases from J, with 10 bases between. There are 13 residues in the CDR3. The germline V gene has CDR1 MNHEY and CDR2 SVGEGT. The CDR3 loop is CASSYEVGETQYF. The CDR3 nucleotides are TGTGCCAGCAGTTATGAGGTCGGGGAGACCCAGTACTTC.

This clonotype was observed at least ten times. This chain joins TRBV12-3 or TRBV12-4 and TRBJ2-4; D assignment may be TRBD1 or TRBD2 (5 bases each). The CDR3 runs 11 residues. Trimming cost V 11 bases and J 8 bases, with 13 bases left between them. The CDR3 bases are TGTGCCTGTTCAAGGGGAGACATTCAGTACTTC. The encoded protein is CACSRGDIQYF.

The chain joins TRBV7-2 to TRBJ2-3; D possibly matches TRBD1 or TRBD2 (5 bases each). The CDR3 length is 12 residues. Germline V gives CDR1 SGHTA, CDR2 FQGNSA. Trimming pared 1 base from V and 10 bases from J, leaving 9 bases between. The CDR3: CASSLGGTAQYF. CDR3 DNA: TGTGCCAGCAGCTTAGGGGGGACGGCGCAGTATTTT.

This clonotype was observed a few times. This chain connects TRBV20-1 to TRBJ2-5, with 9 positions matching TRBD1. The germline gives CDR1 DFQATT, CDR2 SNEGSKA (reference sequence). The V and J ends lost 2 bases and 2 bases, in that order; junction bases with no gene match: 9. The CDR3 length is 16 residues. The CDR3 here is CSARKWWDREQETQYF. In DNA, the CDR3 is TGCAGTGCTAGAAAATGGTGGGACAGGGAGCAAGAGACCCAGTACTTC.

The J gene is TRBJ2-7, the V gene TRBV28, with D unclear. Trimming removed 1 base at V and 1 base at J, with 5 bases between. Per the germline V gene, CDR1 is MDHEN and CDR2 is SYDVKM. The CDR3 is 13 residues long. CDR3 in DNA: TGTGCCAGCAGTTTATCGAAGTCCTACGAGCAGTACTTC. This gives the protein CASSLSKSYEQYF.

This clonotype was found a few times. V usage is TRBV5-6 and J usage is TRBJ2-1; D possibly corresponds to TRBD1 (6 bases). This CDR3 has 15 residues. CDR1 is SGHDT, CDR2 YYEEEE, per germline. Between the trimmed V and J ends, which lost 4 bases and 0 bases, there was a span of 11 bases. CDR3 protein: CASSGDTSSYNEQFF. The CDR3 nucleotides read TGTGCCAGCAGCGGGGACACTAGCTCCTACAATGAGCAGTTCTTC.

This clonotype was seen a few times. The chain couples TRBV7-2 to TRBJ2-7; D is unresolved. This CDR3 region has 13 residues. Germline loops: CDR1 SGHTA, CDR2 FQGNSA. The V and J ends lost 5 bases and 5 bases respectively, with 13 bases between them. The CDR3 loop is CASSPSKGHEQYF. The CDR3, as DNA: TGTGCCAGCAGCCCCTCCAAAGGGCACGAGCAGTACTTC.

This clonotype showed up just once. The chain links TRBV6-2 or TRBV6-3 to TRBJ1-1; the match to TRBD1 covers 8 bases. This CDR3 is 13 amino acids long. Germline V lookup: CDR1 MNHEY, CDR2 SVGEGT. V was clipped by 6 bases and J by 7 bases; unmatched bases: 7. The CDR3 sequence: CASRRRGQNEAFF. The CDR3 DNA is TGTGCCAGCAGACGCAGGGGGCAAAATGAAGCTTTCTTT.

CDR3 bases: TGTGCCAGCAGCTTAGCCGACCTCGGGGAGCTGTTTTTT. Residues: CASSLADLGELFF. The chain recombines TRBV7-2 with TRBJ2-2, with no clear D. CDR3 length: 13 residues. The V gene's germline CDR1 is SGHTA and CDR2 FQGNSA. The ends were cut back, 0 bases at V and 7 bases at J, with 6 bases in the middle.

The rearrangement joins TRBV12-3 or TRBV12-4 to TRBJ1-2; perhaps TRBD1 as D (5 bases). The CDR3 contains 13 residues. Between the trimmed V and J ends, which lost 2 bases and 4 bases, there was a span of 8 bases. CDR3 in amino acids: CASSLRGVYGYTF. The CDR3 nucleotides are TGTGCCAGCAGTTTAAGAGGGGTCTATGGCTACACCTTC.

This clonotype was seen a few times. This chain links TRBV9 with TRBJ1-3, with a possible D match to TRBD1 (6 bases). The CDR3 is 15 amino acids. The V gene's germline CDR1 is SGDLS and CDR2 YYNGEE. Trimming took 0 bases from V and 5 from J, leaving 12 bases between them. CDR3 bases: TGTGCCAGCAGCGTAGCTACAGGGCAGAGAAACACCATATATTTT. It translates to CASSVATGQRNTIYF.

V gene TRBV21-1 combines with J gene TRBJ1-6. TRBV21-1 is a recognized pseudogene. The CDR3 extends over 14 amino acids. The CDR3 reads CASSKDALNEPLHF. CDR3 sequence (DNA): TGTGCCAGCAGCAAAGACGCCCTAAATGAGCCCCTCCACTTT.

In this sample, this clonotype turned up a few times. The genes are TRBV21-1 and TRBJ2-7; the D call in the table, TRBD1, was not verified against the DNA. TRBV21-1 is tagged as a pseudogene. This CDR3 spans 17 amino acids. This CDR3 is CASSKAGTGEVPYEQYF. CDR3 nucleotides: TGTGCCAGCAGCAAAGCAGGGACAGGGGAGGTCCCCTACGAGCAGTACTTC.

This clonotype was found many times. The chain joins TRBV29-1 to TRBJ2-7, with D perhaps matching TRBD1 (6 bases). Germline V lookup: CDR1 SQVTM, CDR2 ANQGSEA. The germline V and J ends were trimmed by 5 bases and 6 bases, with 20 bases remaining between them. The CDR3 is made up of 14 amino acids. The CDR3 protein is CSVTQGYFWGEQYF. The CDR3 DNA sequence: TGCAGCGTTACTCAGGGGTACTTCTGGGGCGAGCAGTACTTC.